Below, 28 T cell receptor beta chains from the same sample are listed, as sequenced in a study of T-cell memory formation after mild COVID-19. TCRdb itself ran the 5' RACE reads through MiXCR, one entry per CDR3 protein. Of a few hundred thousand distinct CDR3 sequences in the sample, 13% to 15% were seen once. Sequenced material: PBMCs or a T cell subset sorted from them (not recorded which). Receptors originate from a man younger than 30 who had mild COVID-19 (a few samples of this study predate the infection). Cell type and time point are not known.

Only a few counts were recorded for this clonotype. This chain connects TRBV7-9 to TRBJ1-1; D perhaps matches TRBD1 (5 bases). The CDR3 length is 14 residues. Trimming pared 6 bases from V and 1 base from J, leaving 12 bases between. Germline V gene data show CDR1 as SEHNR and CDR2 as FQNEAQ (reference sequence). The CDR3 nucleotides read TGTGCCAGCAGTTCAGGGATCGCGAACACTGAAGCTTTCTTT. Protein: CASSSGIANTEAFF.

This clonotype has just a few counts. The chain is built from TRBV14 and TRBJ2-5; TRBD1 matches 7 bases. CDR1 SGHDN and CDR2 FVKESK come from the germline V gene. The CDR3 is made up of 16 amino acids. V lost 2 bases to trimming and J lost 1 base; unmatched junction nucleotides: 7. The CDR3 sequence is CASSQIGKGAQETQYF. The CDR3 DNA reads TGTGCCAGCAGCCAAATCGGCAAGGGGGCCCAAGAGACCCAGTACTTC.

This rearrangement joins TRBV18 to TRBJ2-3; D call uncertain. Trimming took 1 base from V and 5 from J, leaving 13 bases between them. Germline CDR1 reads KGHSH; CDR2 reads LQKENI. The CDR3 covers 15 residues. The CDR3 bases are TGTGCCAGCTCACCACGCGCGCGGTTAGAAGATACGCAGTATTTT. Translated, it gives CASSPRARLEDTQYF.

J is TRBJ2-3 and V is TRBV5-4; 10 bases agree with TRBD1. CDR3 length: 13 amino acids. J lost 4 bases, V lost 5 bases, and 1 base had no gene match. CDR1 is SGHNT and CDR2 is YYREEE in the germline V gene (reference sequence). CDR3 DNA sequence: TGTGCCAGCAGAGGGACAGGGGCAGATACGCAGTATTTT. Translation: CASRGTGADTQYF.

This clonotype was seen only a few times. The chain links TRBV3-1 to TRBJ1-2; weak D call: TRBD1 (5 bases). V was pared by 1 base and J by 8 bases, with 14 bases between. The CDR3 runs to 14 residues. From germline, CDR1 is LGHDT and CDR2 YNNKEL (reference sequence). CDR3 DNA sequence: TGTGCCAGCAGCCAAGGTGTTAGGGACTCCGGCTACACCTTC. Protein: CASSQGVRDSGYTF.

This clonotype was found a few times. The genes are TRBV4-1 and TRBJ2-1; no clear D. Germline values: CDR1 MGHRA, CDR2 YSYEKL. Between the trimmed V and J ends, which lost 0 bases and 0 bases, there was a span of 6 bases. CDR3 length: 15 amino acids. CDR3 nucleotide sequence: TGCGCCAGCAGCCAAGACTTAGCCTCCTACAATGAGCAGTTCTTC. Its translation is CASSQDLASYNEQFF.

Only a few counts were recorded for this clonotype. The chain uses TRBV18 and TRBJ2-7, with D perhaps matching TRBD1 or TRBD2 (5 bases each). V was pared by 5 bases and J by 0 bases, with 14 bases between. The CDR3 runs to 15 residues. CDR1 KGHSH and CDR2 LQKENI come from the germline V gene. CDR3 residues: CASSEGQPSSYEQYV. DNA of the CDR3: TGTGCCAGCTCAGAGGGGCAACCTAGCTCCTACGAGCAGTACGTC.

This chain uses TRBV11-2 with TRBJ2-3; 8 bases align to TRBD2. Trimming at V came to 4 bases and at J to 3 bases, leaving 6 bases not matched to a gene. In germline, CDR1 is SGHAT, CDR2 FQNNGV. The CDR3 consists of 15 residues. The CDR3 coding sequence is TGTGCCAGCAGCTACCCAGGGACTAGGACAGATACGCAGTATTTT. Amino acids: CASSYPGTRTDTQYF.

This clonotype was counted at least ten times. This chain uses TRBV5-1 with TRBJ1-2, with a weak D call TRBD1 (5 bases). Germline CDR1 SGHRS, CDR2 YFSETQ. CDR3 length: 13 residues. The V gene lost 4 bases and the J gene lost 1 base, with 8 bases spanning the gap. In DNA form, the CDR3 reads TGCGCCAGCAGCATCGACAGTAACTATGGCTACACCTTC. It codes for CASSIDSNYGYTF.

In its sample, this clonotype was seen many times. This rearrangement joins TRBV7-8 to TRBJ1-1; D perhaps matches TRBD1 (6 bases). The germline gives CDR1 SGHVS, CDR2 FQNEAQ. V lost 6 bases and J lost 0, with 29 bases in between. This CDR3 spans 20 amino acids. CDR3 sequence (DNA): TGTGCCAGCAGTTCGGCCCTAGCATTCGAGGCGGGGGGGCTGAACACTGAAGCTTTCTTT. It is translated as CASSSALAFEAGGLNTEAFF.

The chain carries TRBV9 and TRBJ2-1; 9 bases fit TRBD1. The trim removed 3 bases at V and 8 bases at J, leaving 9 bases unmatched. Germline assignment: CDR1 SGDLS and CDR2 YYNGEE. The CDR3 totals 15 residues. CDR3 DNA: TGTGCCAGCAGCGCGCCGGGACAGGGAGGCCATGAGCAGTTCTTC. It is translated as CASSAPGQGGHEQFF.

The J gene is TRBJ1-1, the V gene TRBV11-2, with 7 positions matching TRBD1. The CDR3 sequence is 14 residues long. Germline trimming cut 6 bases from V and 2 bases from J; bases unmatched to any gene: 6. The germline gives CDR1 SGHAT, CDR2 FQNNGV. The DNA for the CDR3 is TGTGCCAGCAGGTGGACAGGATTAAACACTGAAGCTTTCTTT. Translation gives CASRWTGLNTEAFF.

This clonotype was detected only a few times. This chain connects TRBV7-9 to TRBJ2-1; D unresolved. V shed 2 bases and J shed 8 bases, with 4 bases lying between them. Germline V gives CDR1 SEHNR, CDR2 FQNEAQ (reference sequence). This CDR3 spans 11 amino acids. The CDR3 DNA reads TGTGCCAGCAGCTTAACGCATGAGCAGTTCTTC. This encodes CASSLTHEQFF.

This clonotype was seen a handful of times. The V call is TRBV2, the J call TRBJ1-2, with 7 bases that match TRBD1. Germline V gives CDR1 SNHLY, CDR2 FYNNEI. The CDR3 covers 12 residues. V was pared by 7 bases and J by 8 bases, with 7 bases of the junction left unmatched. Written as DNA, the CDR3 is TGTGCCAGCACCACGAGAGGGGGCGGCTACACCTTC. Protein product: CASTTRGGGYTF.

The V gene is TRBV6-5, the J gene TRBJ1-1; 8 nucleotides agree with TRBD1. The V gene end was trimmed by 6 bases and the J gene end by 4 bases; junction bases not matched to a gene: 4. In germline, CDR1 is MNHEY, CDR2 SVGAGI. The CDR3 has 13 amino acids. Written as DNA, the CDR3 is TGTGCCAGCAGGATAGACAGGGGCACTGAAGCTTTCTTT. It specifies CASRIDRGTEAFF.

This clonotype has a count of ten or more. CDR3 DNA sequence: TGTGCCAGCACCCCGGGGGGGGCCGGGGTGGATGAGCAGTTCTTC. Its protein is CASTPGGAGVDEQFF. This chain connects TRBV25-1 to TRBJ2-1; TRBD2 aligns across 8 bases. CDR1 and CDR2 (germline): MGHDK, SYGVNS. The trim removed 7 bases at V and 8 bases at J, leaving 13 bases unmatched. CDR3 length: 15 amino acids.

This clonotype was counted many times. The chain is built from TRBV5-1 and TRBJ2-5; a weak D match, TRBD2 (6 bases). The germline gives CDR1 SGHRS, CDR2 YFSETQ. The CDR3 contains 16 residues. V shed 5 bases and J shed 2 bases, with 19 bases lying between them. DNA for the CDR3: TGCGCCAGCAGTCAAACGGTGGGGGGAAATCAAGAGACCCAGTACTTC. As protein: CASSQTVGGNQETQYF.

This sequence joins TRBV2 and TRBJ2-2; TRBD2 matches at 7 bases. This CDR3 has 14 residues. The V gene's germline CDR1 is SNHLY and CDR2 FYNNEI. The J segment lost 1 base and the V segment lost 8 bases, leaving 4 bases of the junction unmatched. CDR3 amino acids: CASGTIENTGELFF. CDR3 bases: TGTGCCAGCGGGACTATCGAGAACACCGGGGAGCTGTTTTTT.

The CDR3 bases are TGTGCCAGCAGCTACACGCGGGGGGATACGCAGTATTTT. Translating it yields CASSYTRGDTQYF. The gene calls are TRBV7-2 and TRBJ2-3, with TRBD2 matching over 7 bases. CDR1 SGHTA and CDR2 FQGNSA come from the germline V gene. The ends lost 4 bases at V and 6 bases at J; junction bases unmatched: 4. This CDR3 region has 13 residues.

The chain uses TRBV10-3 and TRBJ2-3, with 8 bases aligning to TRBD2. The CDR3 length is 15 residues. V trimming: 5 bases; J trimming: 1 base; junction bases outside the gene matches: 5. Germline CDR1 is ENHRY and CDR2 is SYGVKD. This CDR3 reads CAISYRAGGTDTQYF. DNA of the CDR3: TGTGCCATCAGTTACCGAGCGGGGGGCACAGATACGCAGTATTTT.

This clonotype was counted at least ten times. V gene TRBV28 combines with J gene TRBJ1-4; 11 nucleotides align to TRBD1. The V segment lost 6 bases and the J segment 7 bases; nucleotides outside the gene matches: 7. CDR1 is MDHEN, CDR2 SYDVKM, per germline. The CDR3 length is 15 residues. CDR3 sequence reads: CASSRGQGAGEKLFF. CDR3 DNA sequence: TGTGCCAGCAGCCGCGGACAGGGGGCCGGTGAAAAACTGTTTTTT. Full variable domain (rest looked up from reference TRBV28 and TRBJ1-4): DVKVTQSSRYLVKRTGEKVFLECVQDMDHENMFWYRQDPGLGLRLIYFSYDVKMKEKGDIPEGYSVSREKKERFSLILESASTNQTSMYLCASSRGQGAGEKLFFGSGTQLSVL.

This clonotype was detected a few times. CDR3 sequence reads: CASINMLFGNTEAFF. For the CDR3, the DNA is TGTGCCAGCATTAACATGCTGTTTGGGAACACTGAAGCTTTCTTT. The V and J genes are TRBV6-5 and TRBJ1-1; D unresolved. Germline assignment: CDR1 MNHEY and CDR2 SVGAGI. V was pared by 7 bases and J by 1 base, with 16 bases between. The CDR3 has 15 residues.

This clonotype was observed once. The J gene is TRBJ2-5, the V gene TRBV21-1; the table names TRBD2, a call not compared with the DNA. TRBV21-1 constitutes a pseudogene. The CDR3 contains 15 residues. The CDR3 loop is CASSKSLALQETQYF. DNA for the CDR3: TGTGCCAGCAGCAAAAGTCTAGCGTTGCAAGAGACCCAGTACTTC.

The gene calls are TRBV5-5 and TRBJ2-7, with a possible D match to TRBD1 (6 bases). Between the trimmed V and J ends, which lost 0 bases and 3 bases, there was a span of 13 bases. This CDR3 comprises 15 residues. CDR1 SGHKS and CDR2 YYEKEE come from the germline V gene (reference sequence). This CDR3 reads CASSLVFGDIYEQYF. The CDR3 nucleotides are TGTGCCAGCAGCTTGGTTTTCGGGGACATCTACGAGCAGTACTTC.

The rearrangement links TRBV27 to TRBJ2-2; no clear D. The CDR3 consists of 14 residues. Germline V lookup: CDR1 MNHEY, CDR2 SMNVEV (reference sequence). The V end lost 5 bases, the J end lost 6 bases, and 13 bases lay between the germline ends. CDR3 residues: CASSPFQVPGELFF. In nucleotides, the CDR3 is TGTGCCAGCAGTCCATTTCAGGTCCCCGGGGAGCTGTTTTTT.

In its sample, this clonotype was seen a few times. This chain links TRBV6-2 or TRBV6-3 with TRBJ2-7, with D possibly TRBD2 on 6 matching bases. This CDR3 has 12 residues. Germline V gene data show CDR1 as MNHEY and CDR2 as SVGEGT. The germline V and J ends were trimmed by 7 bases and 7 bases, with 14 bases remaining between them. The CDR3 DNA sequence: TGTGCCAGCACCCACTTGGCGGGAGAGCAGTACTTC. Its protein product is CASTHLAGEQYF.

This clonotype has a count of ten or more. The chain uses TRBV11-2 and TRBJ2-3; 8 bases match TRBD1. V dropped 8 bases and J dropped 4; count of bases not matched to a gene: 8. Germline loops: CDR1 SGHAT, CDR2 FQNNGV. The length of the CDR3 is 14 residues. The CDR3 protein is CASAWTGLADTQYF. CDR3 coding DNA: TGTGCCAGCGCTTGGACAGGGCTTGCAGATACGCAGTATTTT.

As DNA, the CDR3 is TGTGCCAGCAGCAGAGACAGGGGAGACGAAAAACTGTTTTTT. Protein product: CASSRDRGDEKLFF. V and J are TRBV7-2 and TRBJ1-4; 8 bases agree with TRBD1. The CDR3 is 14 residues long. Germline loops: CDR1 SGHTA, CDR2 FQGNSA. The trim removed 5 bases at V and 8 bases at J, leaving 7 bases unmatched.